The rows below give T cell receptor beta chains drawn from one sample of a study of shared clonotypes between healthy human individuals. Profiling relied on immunoSEQ multiplex PCR, and the TCRdb table lists in-frame clones only, not all of them. This table holds around 1,100,000 clones, 60% to 85% found once. Sequencing was done on a sample of memory CD4+ T cells from PBMCs. These receptors were collected from a man aged 18 to 30 in good health. Some clones in this sample may be carry-over from other donors' samples. The conserved cysteine and the conserved F or W are not part of the CDR3 here.

cdr3_length v_call cdr3_aa
11 TRBV5-6 ASSWRGEYEQY
12 TRBV28 ASSPGQRVYGYT
14 TRBV6-1 ASSERLTMESYEQY
15 TRBV4-3 ASSQGAGVGTFGEAF
14 TRBV7-9 ASSVGGQDLVYGYT
15 TRBV6-1 ASREAWRGTRGQPQH
15 TRBV7-3 ASSLTPRARGETEAF
12 TRBV6-5 ASSPLGSSYEQY
16 TRBV5-1 ASSRGLAGGAGANVLT
11 TRBV7-9 ASSLLLRTEAF
8 TRBV29-1 SAGVGEAF
9 TRBV7-6 ASSKTGELF